This T cell receptor (beta chain) was obtained from a study of blood T cell repertoires in COVID-19. Overall study context: T cells, B-cell-depleted T cells, or PBMCs provided the cDNA or gDNA that served as material.

Enrolment of Seattle patients took place during active infection, and they were followed longitudinally. The length of the CDR3 is 13 residues. Germline V gene data show CDR1 as SGHRS and CDR2 as YFSETQ. V gave up 1 base and J gave up 2 bases, with 6 bases separating them. Under the authors' procedure: Estimated nucleated cell counts came from reference gene primer amplification. The assay was immunoSEQ multiplex PCR, and TCRdb's table has in-frame clones only and misses some. That table is the source of V, J and clone size, and D and trimming were worked out from the DNA. The sample includes about 410,000 clones, approximately 89% seen only once; the top ten take under 2%.

J is TRBJ2-5 and V is TRBV5-1; no reliable D call. Sequenced material: peripheral blood. The TCR comes from a woman aged 40 to 50 with COVID-19, enrolled during active disease. The CDR3 DNA reads TGCGCCAGCAGCTTGCTCCAGCAAGAGACCCAGTACTTC. The encoded protein is CASSLLQQETQYF. Full variable domain (missing parts from reference TRBV5-1 and TRBJ2-5): KAGVTQTPRYLIKTRGQQVTLSCSPISGHRSVSWYQQTPGQGLQFLFEYFSETQRNKGNFPGRFSGRQFSNSRSEMNVSTLELGDSALYLCASSLLQQETQYFGPGTRLLVL.